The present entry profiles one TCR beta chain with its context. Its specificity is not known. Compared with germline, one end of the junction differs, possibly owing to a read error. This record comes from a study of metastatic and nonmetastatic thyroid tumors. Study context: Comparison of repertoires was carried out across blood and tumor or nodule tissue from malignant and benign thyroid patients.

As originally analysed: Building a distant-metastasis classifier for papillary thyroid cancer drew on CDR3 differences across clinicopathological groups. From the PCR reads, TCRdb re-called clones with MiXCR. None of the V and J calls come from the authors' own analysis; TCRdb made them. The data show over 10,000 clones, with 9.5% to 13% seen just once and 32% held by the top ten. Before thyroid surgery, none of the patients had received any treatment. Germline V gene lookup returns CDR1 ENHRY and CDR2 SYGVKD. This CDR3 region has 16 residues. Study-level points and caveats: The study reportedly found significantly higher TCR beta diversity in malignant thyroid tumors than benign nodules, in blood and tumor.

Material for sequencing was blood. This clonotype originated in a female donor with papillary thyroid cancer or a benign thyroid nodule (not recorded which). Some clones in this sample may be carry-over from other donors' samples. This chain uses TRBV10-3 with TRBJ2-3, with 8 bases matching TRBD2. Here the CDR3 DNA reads TGTGCCACCCGGGAACCAAGCGGGAGTAAGGCAGATACGCAGTACTTT. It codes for CATREPSGSKADTQYF.